Presented here are 5 T cell receptor beta chains from one specimen sequenced in a study of T cells in Graves' hyperthyroidism and ophthalmopathy. RNA transcripts served as the template for amplifying TCR beta CDR3 regions. HTBI primers were the set used in a first-round RT-PCR of the TCR CDR3. From the multiplex PCR reads, TCRdb called clonotypes with MiXCR, one entry per CDR3 protein. Of roughly 280,000 distinct CDR3 sequences in the sample, roughly 20% were seen once. The sequenced sample consisted of blood. The receptors here all came from a man aged 25 to 45 with Graves' ophthalmopathy.

This clonotype was found many times. This sequence joins TRBV5-1 and TRBJ1-1; D is perhaps TRBD1 (5 bases). This CDR3 has 16 amino acids. Germline V CDR1 and CDR2: SGHRS, YFSETQ. V was shortened by 0 bases and J by 0 bases, with 12 bases between the two germline ends. This CDR3 reads CASSLEVRVVNTEAFF. CDR3 in DNA: TGCGCCAGCAGCTTGGAGGTCAGGGTGGTGAACACTGAAGCTTTCTTT.

This clonotype was observed a handful of times. The chain recombines TRBV18 with TRBJ2-1; TRBD2 matches at 13 bases. Per germline, CDR1 KGHSH and CDR2 LQKENI. The V gene end was trimmed by 2 bases and the J gene end by 9 bases; junction bases not matched to a gene: 4. The CDR3 consists of 15 residues. The CDR3 DNA reads as TGTGCCAGCTCACCAGGGACTAGCGGGACCGGTGAGCAGTTCTTC. Translating gives CASSPGTSGTGEQFF.

This clonotype showed up many times. The gene calls are TRBV29-1 and TRBJ2-3; a possible D gene is TRBD2 (6 bases). In germline, CDR1 is SQVTM, CDR2 ANQGSEA. The CDR3 consists of 13 residues. V lost 4 bases, J lost 0 bases, and 8 bases lay in between. CDR3 protein: CSVGGKSTDTQYF. CDR3 nucleotides: TGCAGCGTTGGCGGGAAGAGCACAGATACGCAGTATTTT.

This clonotype was recorded a few times. The chain carries TRBV5-1 and TRBJ2-1; 16 nucleotides line up with TRBD2. The germline CDR1 and CDR2 sequences are SGHRS and YFSETQ. Trimming at V came to 0 bases and at J to 13 bases, leaving 10 bases not matched to a gene. This CDR3 spans 17 amino acids. The CDR3: CASSLASGTSGRALQFF. For the CDR3, the DNA is TGCGCCAGCAGCTTGGCCTCCGGGACTAGCGGGAGGGCCCTCCAGTTCTTC.

V is TRBV6-1 and J is TRBJ2-3, with no clear D. Between the trimmed V and J ends, which lost 1 base and 9 bases, there was a span of 14 bases. Germline V gene data show CDR1 as MNHNS and CDR2 as SASEGT. This CDR3 spans 14 amino acids. CDR3: CASSEEGMARTQYF. CDR3 DNA: TGTGCCAGCAGTGAAGAGGGCATGGCCCGGACGCAGTATTTT.